This T cell receptor (beta chain) derives from a study of blood T cell repertoires in COVID-19. Between the trimmed V and J ends, which lost 3 bases and 1 base, there was a span of 14 bases. The CDR3 has 16 residues. The germline V gene has CDR1 MDHEN and CDR2 SYDVKM. Data came from immunoSEQ multiplex PCR; TCRdb stores just in-frame clones and leaves some out. The top ten hold 35% to 45% of the sample, which has about 65,000 clones, 70% to 85% seen once. The V and J genes are TRBV28 and TRBJ2-3; a weak D match, TRBD2 (6 bases). The receptor comes from a human donor in a cohort sampled during active COVID-19. The source material was peripheral blood. The CDR3 here is CASSLGGFGGTDTQYF. CDR3 coding DNA: TGTGCCAGCAGTTTGGGGGGATTTGGGGGCACAGATACGCAGTATTTT.